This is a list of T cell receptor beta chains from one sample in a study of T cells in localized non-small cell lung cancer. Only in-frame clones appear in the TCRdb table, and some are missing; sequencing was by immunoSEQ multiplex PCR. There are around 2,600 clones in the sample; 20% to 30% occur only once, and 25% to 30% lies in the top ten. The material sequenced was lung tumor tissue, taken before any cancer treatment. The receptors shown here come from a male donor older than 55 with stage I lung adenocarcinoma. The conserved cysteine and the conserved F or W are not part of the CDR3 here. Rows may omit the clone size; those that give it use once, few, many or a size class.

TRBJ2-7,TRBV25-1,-,ASRPSGGLGEQY
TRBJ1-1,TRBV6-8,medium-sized,ASSDGIGNTEAF
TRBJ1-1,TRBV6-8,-,ASSYSEGWAEAF
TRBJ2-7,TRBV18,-,ASSRGGYDEQY
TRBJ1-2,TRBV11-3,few,ASSLEDRIYGYT
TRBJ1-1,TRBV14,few,ASSLGGVEAF
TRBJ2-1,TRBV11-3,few,ASSPIATSGGGGSYNEQF
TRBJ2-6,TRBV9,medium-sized,ASSEEGIPGANVLT
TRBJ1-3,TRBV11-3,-,ASSLWGAGNTIY
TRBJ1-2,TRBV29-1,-,SVELGHNYGYT
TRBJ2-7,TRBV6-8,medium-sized,ATSSGPAGGLSIPQEY
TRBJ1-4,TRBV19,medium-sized,ASSIESPEDEKLF
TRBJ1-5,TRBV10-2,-,ASNLQGAPQPQH
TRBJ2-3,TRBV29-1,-,SVGGILAGHTDTQY
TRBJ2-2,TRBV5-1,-,ASSYPPSGWSGTGELF
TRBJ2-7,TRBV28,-,ASSLPMSSYEQY
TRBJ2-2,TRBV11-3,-,ASSLLAGPLRELF
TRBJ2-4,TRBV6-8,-,ASRLRQGAAKNIQY
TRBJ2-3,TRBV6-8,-,ASNSAGGAPDTQY
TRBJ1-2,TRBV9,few,ATTDGWTRRGGYT
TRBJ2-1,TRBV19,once,ASSSGQGLYNEQF
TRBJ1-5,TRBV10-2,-,ASSTQGNQPQH
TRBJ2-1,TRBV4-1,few,ASSQDSGIAYNEQF
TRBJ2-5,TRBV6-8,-,ASSSHGGPEETQY
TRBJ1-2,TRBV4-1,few,ASSQDAKTNYGYT
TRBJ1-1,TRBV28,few,ASSPPGFEAF
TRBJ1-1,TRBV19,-,ASRRGGGGSYTEAF
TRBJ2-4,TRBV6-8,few,ASSEPGGGLLAKNIQY
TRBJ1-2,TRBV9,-,ASNGGLDYGYT
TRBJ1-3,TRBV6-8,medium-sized,ASEGAGNTIY
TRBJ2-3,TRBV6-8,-,GTEGGQGVADTQY
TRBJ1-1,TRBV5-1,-,ASSLRGGNTEAF
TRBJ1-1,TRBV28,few,ASSWSEGDTEAF
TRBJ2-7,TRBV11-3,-,ASSLSQAGSYEQY
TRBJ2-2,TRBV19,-,ASSMIDRGAGELF
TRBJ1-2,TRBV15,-,ATSPGEQGNYGYT
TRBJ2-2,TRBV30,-,AWLQGNTGELF
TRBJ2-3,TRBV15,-,ATSRTSGGAEDTQY
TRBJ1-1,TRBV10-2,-,ASSMGVNTEAF
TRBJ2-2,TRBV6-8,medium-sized,ASSATGGSPGELF
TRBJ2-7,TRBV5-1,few,ASSSGTGGISYEQY
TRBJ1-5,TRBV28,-,ASSSKTGWGNQPQH
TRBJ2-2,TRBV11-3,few,ASSSTRSARNTGELF
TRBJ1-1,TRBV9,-,ASSVTGAQNTEAF
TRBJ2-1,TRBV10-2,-,ASLTGGDSYNEQF
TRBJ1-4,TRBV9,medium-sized,ASSVGQGNAEKLF
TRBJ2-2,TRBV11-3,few,ASRERGTNTGELF
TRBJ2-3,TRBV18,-,ASSLITSASTDTQY
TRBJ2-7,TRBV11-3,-,ASSQPGQPYEQY
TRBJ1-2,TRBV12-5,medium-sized,ASTTLDLAYGYT
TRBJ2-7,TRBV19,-,ASSIRPTYEQY
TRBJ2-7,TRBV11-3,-,ASSFSMTSGGYEQY
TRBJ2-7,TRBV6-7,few,ASGTGSEQY
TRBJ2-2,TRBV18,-,ASSQGLAGNTGELF
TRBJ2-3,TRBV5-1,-,ASSPTGTAPDTQY
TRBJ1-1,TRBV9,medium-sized,ASSDRGTEAF
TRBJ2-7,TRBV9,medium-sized,ASSEALPSSYEQY
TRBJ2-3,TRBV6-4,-,ASSDGYTQY
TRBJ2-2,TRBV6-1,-,ASSEAIGNTGELF
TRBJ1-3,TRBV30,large,AWSGNSGNTIY